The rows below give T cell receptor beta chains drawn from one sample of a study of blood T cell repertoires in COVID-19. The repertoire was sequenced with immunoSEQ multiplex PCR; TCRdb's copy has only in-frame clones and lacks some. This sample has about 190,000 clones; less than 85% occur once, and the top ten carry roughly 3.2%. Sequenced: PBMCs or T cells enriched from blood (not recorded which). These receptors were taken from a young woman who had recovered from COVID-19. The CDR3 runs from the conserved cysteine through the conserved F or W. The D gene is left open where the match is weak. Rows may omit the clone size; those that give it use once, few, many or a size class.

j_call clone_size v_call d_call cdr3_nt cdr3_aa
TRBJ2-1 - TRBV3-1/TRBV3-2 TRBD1 TGTGCCAGCAGCCCAGATACTCAGGGGGCTAGGCAGTTCTTC CASSPDTQGARQFF
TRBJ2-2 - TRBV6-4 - TGTGCCAGCAGTGACGCTCTGACTTCCTATGAGTTCGCGAACACCGGGGAGCTGTTTTTT CASSDALTSYEFANTGELFF
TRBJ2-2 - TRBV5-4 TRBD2 TGTGCCAGCATCCGGGGGTCTAGCGGGGGGAACACCGGGGAGCTGTTTTTT CASIRGSSGGNTGELFF
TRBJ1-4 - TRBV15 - TGTGCCACCAGCAGAGGGGGGGACTTTGGAAATGAAAAACTGTTTTTT CATSRGGDFGNEKLFF
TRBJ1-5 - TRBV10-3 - TGTGCCATCAGTGTAGGGGTGAATCAGCCCCAGCATTTT CAISVGVNQPQHF
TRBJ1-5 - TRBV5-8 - TGTGCCAGCAACATACAAGGGGGTCCGGTGGGTCAGCCCCAGCATTTT CASNIQGGPVGQPQHF
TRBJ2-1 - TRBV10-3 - TGTGCCATCAGTGAGAGTGGGGCCTCCTACAATGAGCAGTTCTTC CAISESGASYNEQFF
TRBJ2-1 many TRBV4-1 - TGCGCCAGCAGCCAAGATAGGGGAGGGGGGGCCTACAATGAGCAGTTCTTC CASSQDRGGGAYNEQFF
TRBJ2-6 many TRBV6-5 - TGTGCCAGCACCCTTCTTCGGGGCAACGTCCTGACTTTC CASTLLRGNVLTF
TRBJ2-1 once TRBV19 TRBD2 TGTGCCAGTAGTAACCCGACTAGCGGGAGCTACAATGAGCAGTTCTTC CASSNPTSGSYNEQFF